The rows below give T cell receptor beta chains drawn from one sample of a study of blood T cell repertoires in COVID-19. Generated by immunoSEQ multiplex PCR, the TCRdb table keeps only in-frame clones and is missing some. The sample contains a few hundred thousand clones, roughly 90% of which appear only once. Material for sequencing was peripheral blood. These receptor sequences come from a man aged 18 to 29 who had recovered from COVID-19. The CDR3 runs from the conserved cysteine through the conserved F or W. The D gene is left open where the match is weak. The size field is filled for only some rows; it gives once, few, many or a size class.

v_gene	j_gene	abundance	d_gene	CDR3nt	CDR3aa
TRBV9	TRBJ2-2	NA	NA	TGTGCCAGCGCCCCTAGAGGGAGAGACACCGGGGAGCTGTTTTTT	CASAPRGRDTGELFF
TRBV9	TRBJ1-2	NA	TRBD1	TGTGCCAGCAGCGTAGATCAGGGGGCGGCTGGCTACACCTTC	CASSVDQGAAGYTF
TRBV30	TRBJ1-5	NA	NA	TGTGCCTGGGACCAGGGGTACAGCAATCAGCCCCAGCATTTT	CAWDQGYSNQPQHF
TRBV4-3	TRBJ1-1	NA	NA	TGCGCCAGCAGCCAAGATTTCAGGATCGGAGGGACTGAAGCTTTCTTT	CASSQDFRIGGTEAFF
TRBV4-2	TRBJ2-4	NA	TRBD2	TGTGCCAGCAGCCAAGCCGGGACTAGCGGGAGGGCCATCAACATTCAGTACTTC	CASSQAGTSGRAINIQYF
TRBV5-1	TRBJ2-3	NA	NA	TGCGCCAGCAGCTTGGGACAGGAAACAGATACGCAGTATTTT	CASSLGQETDTQYF
TRBV5-1	TRBJ2-5	NA	NA	TGCGCCAGCAGCCCCGGGCAAGAGACCCAGTACTTC	CASSPGQETQYF
TRBV10-2	TRBJ1-1	once	NA	TGCGCCAGCAGCTCAGGGAACACTGAAGCTTTCTTT	CASSSGNTEAFF
TRBV7-8	TRBJ2-3	NA	TRBD2	TGTGCCAGCAGCTTACCGCGAGCGGGAGGAAACACAGATACGCAGTATTTT	CASSLPRAGGNTDTQYF
TRBV5-4	TRBJ1-2	NA	TRBD1	TGTGCCAGCAGCTTGAGGGGACAGGGGTTCTATGGCTACACCTTC	CASSLRGQGFYGYTF
TRBV19	TRBJ2-1	NA	NA	TGTGCCAGTACCCGCCGTGGGGGGAATGAGCAGTTCTTC	CASTRRGGNEQFF
TRBV6-7	TRBJ1-2	NA	NA	TGTGCCAGCAGTTACTCTTCTAGGATCAGGGATGGCTATGGCTACACCTTC	CASSYSSRIRDGYGYTF
TRBV7-9	TRBJ1-6	NA	NA	TGTGCCAGCAGCTTGCCCAGGGAGGTTAATTCACCCCTCCACTTT	CASSLPREVNSPLHF
TRBV6-2/TRBV6-3	TRBJ1-5	once	TRBD1	TGTGCCAGCAGTTACCGGCGGGACAGGGGGCTCAATCAGCCCCAGCATTTT	CASSYRRDRGLNQPQHF
TRBV15	TRBJ2-3	NA	TRBD2	TGTGCCACCAGCAGGAGGACTAGTTATGTGCCAGATACGCAGTATTTT	CATSRRTSYVPDTQYF
TRBV11-2	TRBJ2-1	few	NA	TGTGCCAGCAGTTTTACCGGGACAGCCACCTTCGGCGGGGTCAATGAGCAGTTCTTC	CASSFTGTATFGGVNEQFF
TRBV9	TRBJ1-4	NA	NA	TGTGCCAGCAGCGTAGGGCTCCAGGCGACTAATGAAAAACTGTTTTTT	CASSVGLQATNEKLFF
TRBV9	TRBJ2-2	NA	TRBD1	TGTGCCAGCAGCGGTGGAGCTACGGGACAGGGGGCGCGGAACACCGGGGAGCTGTTTTTT	CASSGGATGQGARNTGELFF
TRBV12-3/TRBV12-4	TRBJ2-5	NA	TRBD1	TGTGCCAGCAGACCGACAGGGGGCGTGACCCAGTACTTC	CASRPTGGVTQYF
TRBV5-4	TRBJ1-2	NA	TRBD1	TGTGCCAGCAGCTTGGGTCCGACAGGGACGAACTATGGCTACACCTTC	CASSLGPTGTNYGYTF
TRBV7-3	TRBJ2-7	NA	NA	TGTGCCAGCAGCCCCGACAGTGGGGAGCAGTACTTC	CASSPDSGEQYF
TRBV19	TRBJ1-1	NA	TRBD1	TGTGCCAGTAGTATCTCAGACAGGGGGAACACTGAAGCTTTCTTT	CASSISDRGNTEAFF
TRBV19	TRBJ2-7	NA	TRBD1	TGTGCCAGCAGTCGACAGGGTGCCTACGAGCAGTACTTC	CASSRQGAYEQYF
TRBV5-1	TRBJ1-5	NA	NA	TGCGCCAGCAGCTTGGAACAGGGAAATCAGCCCCAGCATTTT	CASSLEQGNQPQHF
TRBV18	TRBJ2-1	NA	TRBD1	TGTGCCAGCTCACCCCGCGGACAGGGGGCTGATGAGCAGTTCTTC	CASSPRGQGADEQFF
TRBV6-6	TRBJ2-7	NA	TRBD1	TGTGCCAGCAGTTACCTTGGCCGGGACAGGGACTACGAGCAGTACTTC	CASSYLGRDRDYEQYF
TRBV10-3	TRBJ2-2	few	TRBD1	TGTGCCATCAGTAATACAGGGGACACCGGGGAGCTGTTTTTT	CAISNTGDTGELFF
TRBV5-4	TRBJ2-3	NA	NA	TGTGCCAGCAGCTTGCAGGGTAGTACAGATACGCAGTATTTT	CASSLQGSTDTQYF